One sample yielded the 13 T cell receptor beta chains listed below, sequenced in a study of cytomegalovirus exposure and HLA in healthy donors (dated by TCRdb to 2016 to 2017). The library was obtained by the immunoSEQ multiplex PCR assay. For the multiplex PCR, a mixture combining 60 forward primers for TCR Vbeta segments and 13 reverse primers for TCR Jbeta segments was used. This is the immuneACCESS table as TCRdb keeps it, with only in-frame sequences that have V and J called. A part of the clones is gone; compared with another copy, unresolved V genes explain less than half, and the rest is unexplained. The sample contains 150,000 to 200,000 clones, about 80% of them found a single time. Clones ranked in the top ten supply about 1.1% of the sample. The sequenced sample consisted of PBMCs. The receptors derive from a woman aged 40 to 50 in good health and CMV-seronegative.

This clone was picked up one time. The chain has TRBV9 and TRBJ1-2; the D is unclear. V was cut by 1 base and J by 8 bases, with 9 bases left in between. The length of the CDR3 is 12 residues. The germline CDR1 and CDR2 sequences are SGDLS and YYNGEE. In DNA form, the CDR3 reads TGTGCCAGCAGCGTACCAGACGGGGGCTACACCTTC. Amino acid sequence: CASSVPDGGYTF.

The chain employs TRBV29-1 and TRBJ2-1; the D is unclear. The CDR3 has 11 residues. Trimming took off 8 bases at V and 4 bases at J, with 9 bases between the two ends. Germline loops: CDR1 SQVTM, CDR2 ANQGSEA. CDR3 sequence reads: CSILPYNEQFF. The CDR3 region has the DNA TGCAGCATCCTCCCGTACAATGAGCAGTTCTTC.

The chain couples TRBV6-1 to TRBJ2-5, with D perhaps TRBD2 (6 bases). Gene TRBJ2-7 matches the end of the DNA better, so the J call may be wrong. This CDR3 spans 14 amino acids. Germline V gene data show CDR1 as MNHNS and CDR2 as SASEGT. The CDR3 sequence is CASSLRELENEQYF. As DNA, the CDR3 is TGTGCCAGCAGTTTACGGGAGTTAGAGAACGAGCAGTACTTC.

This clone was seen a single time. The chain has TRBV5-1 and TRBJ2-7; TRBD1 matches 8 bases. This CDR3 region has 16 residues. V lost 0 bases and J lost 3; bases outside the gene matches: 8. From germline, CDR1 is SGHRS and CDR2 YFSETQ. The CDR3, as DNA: TGCGCCAGCAGCTTGGGGGCGACAGGGGAGAGCTACGAGCAGTACGTC. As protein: CASSLGATGESYEQYV.

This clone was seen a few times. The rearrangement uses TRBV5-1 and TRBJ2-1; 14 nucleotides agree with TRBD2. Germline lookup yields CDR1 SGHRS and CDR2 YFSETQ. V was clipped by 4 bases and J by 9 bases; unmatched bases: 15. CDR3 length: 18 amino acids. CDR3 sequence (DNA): TGCGCCAGCAGCATATCGCCCCAAGGGACTAGCGGGAGTGGTGAGCAGTTCTTC. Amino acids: CASSISPQGTSGSGEQFF.

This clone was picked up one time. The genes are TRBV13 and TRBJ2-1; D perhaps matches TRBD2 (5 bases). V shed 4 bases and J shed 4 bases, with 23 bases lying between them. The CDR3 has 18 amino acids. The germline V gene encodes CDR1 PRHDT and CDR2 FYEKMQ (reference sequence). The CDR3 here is CASSSDSNHPEIYNEQFF. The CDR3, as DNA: TGTGCCAGCAGCTCGGACTCGAACCACCCTGAAATTTACAATGAGCAGTTCTTC. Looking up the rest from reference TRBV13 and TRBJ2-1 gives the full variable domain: AAGVIQSPRHLIKEKRETATLKCYPIPRHDTVYWYQQGPGQDPQFLISFYEKMQSDKGSIPDRFSAQQFSDYHSELNMSSLELGDSALYFCASSSDSNHPEIYNEQFFGPGTRLTVL.

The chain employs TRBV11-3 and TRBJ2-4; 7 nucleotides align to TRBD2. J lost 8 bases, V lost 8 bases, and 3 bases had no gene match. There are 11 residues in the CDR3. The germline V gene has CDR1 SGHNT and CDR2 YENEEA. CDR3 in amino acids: CASGGGYIQYF. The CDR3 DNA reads TGTGCCAGCGGGGGGGGGTACATTCAGTACTTC.

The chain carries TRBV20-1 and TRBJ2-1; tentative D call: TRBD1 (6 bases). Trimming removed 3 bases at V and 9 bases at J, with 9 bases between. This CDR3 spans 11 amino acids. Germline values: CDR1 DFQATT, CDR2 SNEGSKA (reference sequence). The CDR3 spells CSARGAGEQFF. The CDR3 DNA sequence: TGCAGTGCTAGGGGGGCGGGTGAGCAGTTCTTC.

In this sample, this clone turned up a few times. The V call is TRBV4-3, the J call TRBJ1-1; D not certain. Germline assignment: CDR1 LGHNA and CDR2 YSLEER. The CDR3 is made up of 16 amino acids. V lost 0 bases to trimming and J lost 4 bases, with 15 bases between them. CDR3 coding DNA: TGCGCCAGCAGCCAAGATGCGAGCAGAGGGAGCACTGAAGCTTTCTTT. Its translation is CASSQDASRGSTEAFF.

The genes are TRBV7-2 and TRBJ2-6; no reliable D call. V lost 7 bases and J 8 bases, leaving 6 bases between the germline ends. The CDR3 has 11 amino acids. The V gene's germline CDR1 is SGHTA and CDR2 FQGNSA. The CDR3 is CASTPSNVLTF. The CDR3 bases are TGTGCCAGCACCCCATCCAACGTCCTGACTTTC. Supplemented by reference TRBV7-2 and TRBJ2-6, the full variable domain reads GAGVSQSPSNKVTEKGKDVELRCDPISGHTALYWYRQSLGQGLEFLIYFQGNSAPDKSGLPSDRFSAERTGGSVSTLTIQRTQQEDSAVYLCASTPSNVLTFGAGSRLTVL.

CDR3 region: CASSKDRGTNKVETQYF. CDR3 in DNA: TGTGCCAGCAGCAAGGACAGGGGCACCAATAAAGTGGAGACCCAGTACTTC. This chain links TRBV5-6 with TRBJ2-5, with 9 bases that match TRBD1. Trimming cost V 4 bases and J 5 bases; bases outside gene matches: 15. The CDR3 spans 17 residues. CDR1 and CDR2 from the germline V gene are SGHDT and YYEEEE.

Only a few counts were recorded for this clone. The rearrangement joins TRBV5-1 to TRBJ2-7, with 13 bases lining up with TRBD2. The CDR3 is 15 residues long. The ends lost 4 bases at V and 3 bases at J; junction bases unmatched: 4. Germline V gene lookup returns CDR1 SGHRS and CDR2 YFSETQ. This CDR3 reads CASSRTSGSYYEQYF. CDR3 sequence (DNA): TGCGCCAGCAGCCGGACTAGCGGGAGTTACTACGAGCAGTACTTC.

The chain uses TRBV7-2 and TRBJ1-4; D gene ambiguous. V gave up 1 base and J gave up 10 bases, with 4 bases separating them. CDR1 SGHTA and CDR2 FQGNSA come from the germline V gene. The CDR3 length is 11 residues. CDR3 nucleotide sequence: TGTGCCAGCAGCTTAGGAGTAAAACTGTTTTTT. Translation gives CASSLGVKLFF.